This paragraph covers one T cell receptor beta chain sequence. Antigen specificity is unknown. The TCRbeta library was prepared with unique molecular identifiers. TCRdb re-derived calls from the PCR reads in MiXCR, one entry per CDR3 protein. The sample records about 870,000 distinct CDR3 sequences, around 15% being singletons. The record originates from a study of T-cell reconstitution after alpha-beta-depleted transplantation in children. Findings and limits, study-wide: In patients about two months after transplant, alpha-beta T cells reportedly arose from several hundred expanded graft clones. Several patients had high TCRbeta diversity at day 60; it came from surviving recipient T cells and thymic progenitors. Most T-cell counts and diversity one year after the transplant came from T cells that were newly produced.

Trimming took off 5 bases at V and 2 bases at J, with 11 bases between the two ends. The CDR3 covers 14 residues. Per the germline V gene, CDR1 is LNHDA and CDR2 is SQIVND (reference sequence). The rearrangement uses TRBV19 and TRBJ2-3; D is unresolved. The material was PBMCs, mostly from graft donor cells, obtained 360 days after TCRalphabeta/CD19-depleted stem cell transplant. This sequence was found in a male patient aged 10 to 17 who had a stem cell transplant for acute lymphoblastic leukemia, so the T cells may come from the graft donor. CDR3 protein: CASSLGRPTDTQYF. In DNA, the CDR3 is TGTGCCAGTAGTTTAGGACGGCCCACAGATACGCAGTATTTT. Full variable domain (rest looked up from reference TRBV19 and TRBJ2-3): DGGITQSPKYLFRKEGQNVTLSCEQNLNHDAMYWYRQDPGQGLRLIYYSQIVNDFQKGDIAEGYSVSREKKESFPLTVTSAQKNPTAFYLCASSLGRPTDTQYFGPGTRLTVL.